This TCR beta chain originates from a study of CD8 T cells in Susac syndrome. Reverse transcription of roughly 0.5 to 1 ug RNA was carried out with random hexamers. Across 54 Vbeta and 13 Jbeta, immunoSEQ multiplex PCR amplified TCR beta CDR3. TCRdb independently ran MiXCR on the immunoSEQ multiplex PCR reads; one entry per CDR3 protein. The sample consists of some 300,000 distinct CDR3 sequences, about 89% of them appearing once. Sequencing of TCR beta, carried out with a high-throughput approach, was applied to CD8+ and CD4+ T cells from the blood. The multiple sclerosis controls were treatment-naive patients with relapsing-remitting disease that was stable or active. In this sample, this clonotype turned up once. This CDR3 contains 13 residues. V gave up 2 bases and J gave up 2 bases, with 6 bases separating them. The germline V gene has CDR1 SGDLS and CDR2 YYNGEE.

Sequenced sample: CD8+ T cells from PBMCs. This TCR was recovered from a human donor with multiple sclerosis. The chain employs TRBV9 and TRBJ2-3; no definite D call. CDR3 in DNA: TGTGCCAGCAGCGTGGCCACCACAGATACGCAGTATTTT. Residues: CASSVATTDTQYF.